This T cell receptor (beta chain) comes out of a study of cytomegalovirus exposure and HLA in healthy donors. This clone has more than one count but fewer than ten. The sample carries other DNA sequences with the same CDR3. With 4 bases clipped from V and 4 bases from J, the junction kept 5 bases outside the gene matches. Per the germline V gene, CDR1 is SGHRS and CDR2 is YFSETQ. There are 14 residues in the CDR3. The PCR made use of 60 Vbeta and 13 Jbeta primers. Generated by immunoSEQ multiplex PCR, the TCRdb table keeps only in-frame clones and is missing some. The sample consists of around 120,000 clones, around three quarters of them appearing once.

The clonotype comes from a man aged 45-60 years in good health and CMV-seropositive. The sample was PBMCs. The chain has TRBV5-1 and TRBJ2-7; 10 bases match TRBD2. This CDR3 is CASSLSSGGYEQYF. CDR3 nucleotide sequence: TGCGCCAGCAGCCTCTCTAGCGGGGGATACGAGCAGTACTTC.